The rows below give T cell receptor beta chains drawn from one sample of a study of cytomegalovirus exposure and HLA in healthy donors. Method: immunoSEQ multiplex PCR; TCRdb's copy keeps in-frame clones and lacks some. The repertoire includes some 170,000 clones, roughly 71% of them detected once, and under 3% sits in the top ten. The specimen sequenced was PBMCs. Receptor source: a woman aged 45-65 years in good health and CMV-seropositive. Each CDR3 is given with its conserved first and last residue. D genes are given only for firm matches. The listing skips clone size in some rows; elsewhere it reads once, few, many or a size class.

CASRDRGRNEQFF	-	TRBD1	TRBV2	TRBJ2-1
CASSDGGGVDEQFF	-	-	TRBV10-1	TRBJ2-1
CASSQVLGTGEYGNQPQHF	-	TRBD1	TRBV4-1	TRBJ1-5
CASSEQGTRNQPQHF	-	-	TRBV18	TRBJ1-5
CASSSGFDAGF	-	-	TRBV5-1	TRBJ2-3
CASSGDRGLNTEAFF	-	TRBD1	TRBV2	TRBJ1-1
CASSVTTGEGSEQYF	-	TRBD1	TRBV7-6	TRBJ2-7
CASSEALSGYNSPLHF	few	-	TRBV6-1	TRBJ1-6
CASSPTDNSNYGYTF	-	-	TRBV18	TRBJ1-2
CASSVEAGSFDSGNTIYF	few	-	TRBV9	TRBJ1-3
CASRERTSGFYEQYF	once	TRBD2	TRBV6-1	TRBJ2-7
CASSPNPGQGTVGAFF	few	TRBD1	TRBV5-1	TRBJ1-1
CASSITGGIETQYF	once	TRBD1	TRBV9	TRBJ2-5
CASSPRDSLNTEAFF	-	TRBD1	TRBV7-2	TRBJ1-1
CASSPAGSSYNEQFF	-	-	TRBV7-2	TRBJ2-1
CASSQDRGPNTGELFF	-	-	TRBV4-1	TRBJ2-2
CATRGTSGRASGELFF	-	TRBD2	TRBV5-1	TRBJ2-2
CASSQGGFNEKLFF	once	-	TRBV4-1	TRBJ1-4
CASSSGVRSSYEQYF	few	-	TRBV5-6	TRBJ2-7
CASSFPGQVRLGAGNTIYF	-	TRBD1	TRBV6-4	TRBJ1-3
CASSIDTVNTEAFF	-	-	TRBV19	TRBJ1-1
CASSWGDFNSPLHF	-	-	TRBV5-6	TRBJ1-6
CSVVLRPGQPQHF	-	-	TRBV29-1	TRBJ1-5
CASSLAGLAGPYEQYF	-	TRBD2	TRBV5-5	TRBJ2-7
CASIRGLADDNEQFF	-	TRBD2	TRBV19	TRBJ2-1
CASSLPFRRIEAFF	-	-	TRBV27	TRBJ1-1
CASSTGVGTEAFF	once	TRBD1	TRBV4-1	TRBJ1-1
CAISEVEDTQYF	few	-	TRBV10-3	TRBJ2-3
CASSLVRVEETEAFF	-	-	TRBV5-1	TRBJ1-1
CSAILSYEQFF	-	-	TRBV20-1	TRBJ2-1
CSVEDGYTQYF	few	-	TRBV29-1	TRBJ2-3
CASRLRQGHTEAFF	-	TRBD1	TRBV27	TRBJ1-1
CASSRFGTGAVSSGNTIYF	once	TRBD1	TRBV5-1	TRBJ1-3
CASSTLDRAEAFF	-	-	TRBV11-2	TRBJ1-1
CASSADRRPNEKLFF	few	-	TRBV5-4	TRBJ1-4
CASSFATGVTGELFF	-	-	TRBV5-6	TRBJ2-2
CASSEQGGGNTIYF	-	-	TRBV2	TRBJ1-3
CASSEFSLAGGPDTQYF	-	TRBD2	TRBV25-1	TRBJ2-3
CASMSWTPNTEAFF	few	-	TRBV25-1	TRBJ1-1
CASSPLSGMMSSYEQYF	-	TRBD2	TRBV7-9	TRBJ2-7